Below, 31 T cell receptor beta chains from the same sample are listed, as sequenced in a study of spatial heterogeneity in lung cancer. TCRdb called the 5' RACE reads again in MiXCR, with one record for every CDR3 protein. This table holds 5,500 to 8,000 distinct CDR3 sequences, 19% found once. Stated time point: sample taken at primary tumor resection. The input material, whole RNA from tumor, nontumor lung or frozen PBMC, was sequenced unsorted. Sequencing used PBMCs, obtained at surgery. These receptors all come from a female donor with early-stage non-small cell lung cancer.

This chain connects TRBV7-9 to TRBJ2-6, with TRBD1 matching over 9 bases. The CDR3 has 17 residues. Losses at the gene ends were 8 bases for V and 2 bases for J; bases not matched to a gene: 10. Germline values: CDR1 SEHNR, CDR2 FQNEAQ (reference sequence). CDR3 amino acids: CASGSDRGGPGANVLTF. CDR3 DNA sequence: TGTGCCAGCGGGTCGGACAGGGGAGGCCCTGGGGCCAACGTCCTGACTTTC.

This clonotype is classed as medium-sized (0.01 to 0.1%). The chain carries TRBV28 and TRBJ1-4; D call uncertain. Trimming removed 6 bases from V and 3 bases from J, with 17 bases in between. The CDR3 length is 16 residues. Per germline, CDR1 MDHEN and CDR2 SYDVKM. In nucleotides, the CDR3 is TGTGCCAGCAGGACTGACCCTCCGCCCCCTAATGAAAAACTGTTTTTT. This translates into CASRTDPPPPNEKLFF.

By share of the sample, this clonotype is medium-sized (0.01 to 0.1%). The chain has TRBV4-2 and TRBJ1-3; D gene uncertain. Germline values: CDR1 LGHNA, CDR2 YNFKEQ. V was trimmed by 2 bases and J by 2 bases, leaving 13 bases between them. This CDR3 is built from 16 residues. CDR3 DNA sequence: TGTGCCAGCAGCCAACCCGAAAGGACGCCTGGAAACACCATATATTTT. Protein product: CASSQPERTPGNTIYF.

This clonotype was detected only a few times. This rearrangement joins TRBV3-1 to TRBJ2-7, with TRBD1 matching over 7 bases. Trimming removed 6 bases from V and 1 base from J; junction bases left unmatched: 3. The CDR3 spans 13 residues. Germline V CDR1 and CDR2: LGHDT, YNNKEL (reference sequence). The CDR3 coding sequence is TGTGCCAGCAGAGAGGGACAGTCCTACGAGCAGTACTTC. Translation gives CASREGQSYEQYF.

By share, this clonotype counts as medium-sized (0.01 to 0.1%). CDR3 nucleotide sequence: TGTGCCAGCAGCTTATCGTACCAGGGCAGGGGTGCAGGAGATACGCAGTATTTT. Protein product: CASSLSYQGRGAGDTQYF. The chain is built from TRBV7-8 and TRBJ2-3, with D perhaps matching TRBD1 (6 bases). CDR1 is SGHVS and CDR2 is FQNEAQ in the germline V gene. This CDR3 region has 18 residues. V lost 2 bases to trimming and J lost 5 bases, with 23 bases between them. Using reference TRBV7-8 and TRBJ2-3 for the parts outside the CDR3, the full variable domain is GAGVSQSPRYKVAKRGQDVALRCDPISGHVSLFWYQQALGQGPEFLTYFQNEAQLDKSGLPSDRFFAERPEGSVSTLKIQRTQQEDSAVYLCASSLSYQGRGAGDTQYFGPGTRLTVL.

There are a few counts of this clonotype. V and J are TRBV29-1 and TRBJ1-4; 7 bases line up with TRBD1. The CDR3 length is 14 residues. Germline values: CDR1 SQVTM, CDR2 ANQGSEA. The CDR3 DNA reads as TGCACCAAACTGCCGGGGACAGAGAATGAAAAACTGTTTTTT. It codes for CTKLPGTENEKLFF.

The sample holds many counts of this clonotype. The CDR3 here is CSARDSTAYEQYF. The CDR3 coding sequence is TGCAGTGCTAGAGATAGCACAGCCTACGAGCAGTACTTC. V gene TRBV20-1 combines with J gene TRBJ2-7; D gene ambiguous. This CDR3 is 13 amino acids long. CDR1 and CDR2 (germline): DFQATT, SNEGSKA (reference sequence). Trimming cost V 0 bases and J 2 bases, with 8 bases left between them.

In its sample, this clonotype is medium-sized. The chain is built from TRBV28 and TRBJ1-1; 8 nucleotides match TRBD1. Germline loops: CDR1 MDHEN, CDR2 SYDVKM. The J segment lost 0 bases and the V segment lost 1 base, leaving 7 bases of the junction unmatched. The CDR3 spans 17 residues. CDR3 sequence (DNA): TGTGCCAGCAGTTTATCGCGGGACAGGACCCTGAACACTGAAGCTTTCTTT. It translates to CASSLSRDRTLNTEAFF.

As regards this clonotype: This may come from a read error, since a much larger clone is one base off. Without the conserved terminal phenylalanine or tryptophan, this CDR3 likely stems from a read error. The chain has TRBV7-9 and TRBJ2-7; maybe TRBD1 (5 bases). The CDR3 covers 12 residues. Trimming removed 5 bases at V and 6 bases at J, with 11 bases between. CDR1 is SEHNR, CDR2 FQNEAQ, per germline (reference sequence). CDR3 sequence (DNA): TGTGCCAGCAGCCCGGTTGGGGCCGAGCAGTACATC. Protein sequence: CASSPVGAEQYI.

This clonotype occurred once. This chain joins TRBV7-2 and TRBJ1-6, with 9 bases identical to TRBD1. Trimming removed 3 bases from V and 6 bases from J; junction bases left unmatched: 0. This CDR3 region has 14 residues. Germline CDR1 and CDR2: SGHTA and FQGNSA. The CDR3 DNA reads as TGTGCCAGCAGCTTGGACAGGGGTAATTCACCCCTCCACTTT. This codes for CASSLDRGNSPLHF. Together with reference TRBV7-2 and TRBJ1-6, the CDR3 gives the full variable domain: GAGVSQSPSNKVTEKGKDVELRCDPISGHTALYWYRQSLGQGLEFLIYFQGNSAPDKSGLPSDRFSAERTGGSVSTLTIQRTQQEDSAVYLCASSLDRGNSPLHFGNGTRLTVT.

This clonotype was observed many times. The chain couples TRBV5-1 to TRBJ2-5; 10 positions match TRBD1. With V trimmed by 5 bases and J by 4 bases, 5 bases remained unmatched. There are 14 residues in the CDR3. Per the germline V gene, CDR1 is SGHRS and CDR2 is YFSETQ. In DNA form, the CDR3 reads TGCGCCAGCAGTTGGAGGGACAGGGGAGAGACCCAGTACTTC. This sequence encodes CASSWRDRGETQYF.

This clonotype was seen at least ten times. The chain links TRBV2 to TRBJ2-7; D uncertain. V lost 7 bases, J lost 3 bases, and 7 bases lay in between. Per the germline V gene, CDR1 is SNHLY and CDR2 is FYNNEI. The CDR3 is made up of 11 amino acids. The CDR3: CASKTGYEQYV. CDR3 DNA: TGTGCCAGCAAAACTGGCTACGAGCAGTACGTC.

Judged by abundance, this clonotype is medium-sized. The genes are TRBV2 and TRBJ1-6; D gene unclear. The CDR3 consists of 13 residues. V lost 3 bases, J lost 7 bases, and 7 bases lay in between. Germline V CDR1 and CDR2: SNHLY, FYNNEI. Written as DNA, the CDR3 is TGTGCCAGCAGTGACAGACTGAATTCACCCCTCCACTTT. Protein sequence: CASSDRLNSPLHF.

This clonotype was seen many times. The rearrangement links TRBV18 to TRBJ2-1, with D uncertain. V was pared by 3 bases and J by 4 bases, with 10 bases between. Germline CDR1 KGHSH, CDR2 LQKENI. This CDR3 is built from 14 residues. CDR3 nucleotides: TGTGCCAGCTCACCGTTGGTATTATACAATGAGCAGTTCTTC. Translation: CASSPLVLYNEQFF.

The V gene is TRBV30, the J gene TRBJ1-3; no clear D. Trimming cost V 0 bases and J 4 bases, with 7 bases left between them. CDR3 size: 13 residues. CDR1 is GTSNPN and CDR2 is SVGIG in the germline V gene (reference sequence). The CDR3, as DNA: TGTGCCTGGAGTGTACTGCTCGGAAACACCATATATTTT. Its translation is CAWSVLLGNTIYF.

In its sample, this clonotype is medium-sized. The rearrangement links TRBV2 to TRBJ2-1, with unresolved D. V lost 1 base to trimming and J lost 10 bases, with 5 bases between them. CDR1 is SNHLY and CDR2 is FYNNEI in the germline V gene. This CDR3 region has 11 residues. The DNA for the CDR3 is TGTGCCAGCAGTGAAGAGGAAGAGCAGTTCTTC. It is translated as CASSEEEEQFF. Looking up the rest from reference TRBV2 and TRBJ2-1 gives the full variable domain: EPEVTQTPSHQVTQMGQEVILRCVPISNHLYFYWYRQILGQKVEFLVSFYNNEISEKSEIFDDQFSVERPDGSNFTLKIRSTKLEDSAMYFCASSEEEEQFFGPGTRLTVL.

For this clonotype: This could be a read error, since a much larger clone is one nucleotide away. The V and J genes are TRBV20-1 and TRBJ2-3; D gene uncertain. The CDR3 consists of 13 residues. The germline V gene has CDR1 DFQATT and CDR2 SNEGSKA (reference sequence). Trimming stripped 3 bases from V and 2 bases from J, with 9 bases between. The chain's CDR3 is CSASAMDTDTQYF. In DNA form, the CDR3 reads TGCAGTGCTAGCGCCATGGACACAGATACGCAGTATTTT.

CDR3 bases: TGTGCCAGCAGCCCGACAGGGCGCTTCTACGAGCAGTACTTC. Its translation is CASSPTGRFYEQYF. The rearrangement links TRBV13 to TRBJ2-7; 7 bases are a match to TRBD1. The CDR3 contains 14 residues. Unmatched junction bases numbered 7, after V lost 5 bases and J lost 3 bases. Germline V gives CDR1 PRHDT, CDR2 FYEKMQ (reference sequence).

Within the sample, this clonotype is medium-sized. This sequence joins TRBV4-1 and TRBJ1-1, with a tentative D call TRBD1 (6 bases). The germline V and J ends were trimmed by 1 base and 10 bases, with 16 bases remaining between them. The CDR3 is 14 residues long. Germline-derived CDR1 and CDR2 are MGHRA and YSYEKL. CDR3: CASSQVPGAVGAFF. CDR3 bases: TGCGCCAGCAGCCAAGTACCAGGGGCGGTTGGAGCTTTCTTT.

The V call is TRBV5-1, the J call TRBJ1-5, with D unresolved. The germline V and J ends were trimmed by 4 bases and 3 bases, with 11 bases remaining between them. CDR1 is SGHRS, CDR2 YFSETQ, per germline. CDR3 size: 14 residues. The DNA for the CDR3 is TGCGCCAGCAGCCCTTTAGGGTACAATCAGCCCCAGCATTTT. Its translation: CASSPLGYNQPQHF.

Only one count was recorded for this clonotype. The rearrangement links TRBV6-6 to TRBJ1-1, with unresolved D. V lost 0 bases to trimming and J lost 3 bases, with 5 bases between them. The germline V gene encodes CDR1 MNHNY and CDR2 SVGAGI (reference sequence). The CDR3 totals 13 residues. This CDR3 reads CASSYSKDTEAFF. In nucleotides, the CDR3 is TGTGCCAGCAGTTACTCGAAGGACACTGAAGCTTTCTTT.

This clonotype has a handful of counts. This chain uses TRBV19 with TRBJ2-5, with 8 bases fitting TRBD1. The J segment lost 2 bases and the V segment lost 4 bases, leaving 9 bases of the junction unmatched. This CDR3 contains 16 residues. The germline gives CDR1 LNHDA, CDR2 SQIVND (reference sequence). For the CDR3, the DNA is TGTGCCAGTAGTACCCGACAGGGGTCAATTCAAGAGACCCAGTACTTC. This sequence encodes CASSTRQGSIQETQYF.

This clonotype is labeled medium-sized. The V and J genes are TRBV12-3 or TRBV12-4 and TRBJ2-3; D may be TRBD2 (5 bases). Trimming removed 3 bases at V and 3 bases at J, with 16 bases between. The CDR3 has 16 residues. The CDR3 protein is CASSFILDYLTDTQYF. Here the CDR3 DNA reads TGTGCCAGCAGTTTCATCCTTGACTACCTAACAGATACGCAGTATTTT.

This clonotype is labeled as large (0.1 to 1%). This CDR3 is CASSLVGDPQITQYF. The CDR3 DNA reads TGTGCCAGCAGCTTAGTCGGGGATCCCCAAATTACGCAGTATTTT. The rearrangement links TRBV11-2 to TRBJ2-3, with D possibly being TRBD2 (5 bases). Germline V lookup: CDR1 SGHAT, CDR2 FQNNGV. Trimming took off 1 base at V and 8 bases at J, with 16 bases between the two ends. The CDR3 spans 15 residues.

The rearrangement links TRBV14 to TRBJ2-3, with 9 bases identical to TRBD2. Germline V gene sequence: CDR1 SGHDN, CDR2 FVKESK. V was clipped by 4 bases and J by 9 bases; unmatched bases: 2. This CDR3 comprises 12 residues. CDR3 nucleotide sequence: TGTGCCAGCAGCCCTGCGGGAGGGACGCAGTATTTT. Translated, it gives CASSPAGGTQYF.

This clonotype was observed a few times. Here the CDR3 reads CSVEFGPYEQYF. DNA for the CDR3: TGCAGCGTTGAATTCGGACCTTACGAGCAGTACTTC. The gene calls are TRBV29-1 and TRBJ2-7; unclear D gene. V lost 2 bases, J lost 4 bases, and 9 bases lay in between. Germline V gene sequence: CDR1 SQVTM, CDR2 ANQGSEA. CDR3 length: 12 amino acids.

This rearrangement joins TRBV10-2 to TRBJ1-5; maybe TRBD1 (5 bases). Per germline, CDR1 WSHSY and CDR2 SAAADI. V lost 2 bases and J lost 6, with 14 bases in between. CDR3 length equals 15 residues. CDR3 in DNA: TGCGCCAGCAGTGAGACCCAGGGCCAACGTCAGCCCCAGCATTTT. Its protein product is CASSETQGQRQPQHF.

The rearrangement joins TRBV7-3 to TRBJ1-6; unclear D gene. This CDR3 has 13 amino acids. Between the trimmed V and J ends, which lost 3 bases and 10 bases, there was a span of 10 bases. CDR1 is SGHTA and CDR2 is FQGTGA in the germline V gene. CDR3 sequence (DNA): TGTGCCAGCAGCTTGGATAGTGGATCACCCCTCCACTTT. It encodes CASSLDSGSPLHF.

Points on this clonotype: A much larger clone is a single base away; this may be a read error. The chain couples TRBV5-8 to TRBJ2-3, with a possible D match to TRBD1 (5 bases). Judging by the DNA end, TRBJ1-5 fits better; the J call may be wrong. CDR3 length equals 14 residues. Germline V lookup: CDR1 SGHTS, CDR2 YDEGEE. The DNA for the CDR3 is TGTGCCAGCAGCCTAGGGACTAGCGGAGATACGCAGCATTTT. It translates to CASSLGTSGDTQHF.

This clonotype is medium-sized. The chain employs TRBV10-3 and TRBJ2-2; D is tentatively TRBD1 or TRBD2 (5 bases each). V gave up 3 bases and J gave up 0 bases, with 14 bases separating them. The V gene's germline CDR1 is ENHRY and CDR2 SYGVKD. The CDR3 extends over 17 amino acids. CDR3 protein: CAISEIRGRANTGELFF. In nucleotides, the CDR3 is TGTGCCATCAGTGAAATAAGGGGACGAGCGAACACCGGGGAGCTGTTTTTT.

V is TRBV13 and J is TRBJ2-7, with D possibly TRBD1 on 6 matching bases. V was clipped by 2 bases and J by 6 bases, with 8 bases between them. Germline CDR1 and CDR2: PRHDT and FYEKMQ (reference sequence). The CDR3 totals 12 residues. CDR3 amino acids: CASSLPGAEQYF. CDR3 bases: TGTGCCAGCAGCTTACCAGGGGCCGAGCAGTACTTC.